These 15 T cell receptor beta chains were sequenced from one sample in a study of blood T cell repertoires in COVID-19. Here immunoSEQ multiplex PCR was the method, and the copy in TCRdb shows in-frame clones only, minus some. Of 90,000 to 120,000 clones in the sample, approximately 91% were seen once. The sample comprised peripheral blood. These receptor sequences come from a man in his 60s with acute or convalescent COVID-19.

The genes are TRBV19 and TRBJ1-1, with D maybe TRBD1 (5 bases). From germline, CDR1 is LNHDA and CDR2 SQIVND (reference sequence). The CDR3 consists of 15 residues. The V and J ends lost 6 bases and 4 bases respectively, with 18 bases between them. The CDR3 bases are TGTGCCAGTAGCCTCAGGGCTTCCCTCTTCACTGAAGCTTTCTTT. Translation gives CASSLRASLFTEAFF. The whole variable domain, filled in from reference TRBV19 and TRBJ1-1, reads DGGITQSPKYLFRKEGQNVTLSCEQNLNHDAMYWYRQDPGQGLRLIYYSQIVNDFQKGDIAEGYSVSREKKESFPLTVTSAQKNPTAFYLCASSLRASLFTEAFFGQGTRLTVV.

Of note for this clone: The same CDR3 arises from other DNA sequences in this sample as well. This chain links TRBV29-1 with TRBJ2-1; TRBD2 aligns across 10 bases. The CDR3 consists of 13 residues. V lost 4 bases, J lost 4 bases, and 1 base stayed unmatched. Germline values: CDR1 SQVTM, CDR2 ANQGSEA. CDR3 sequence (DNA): TGCAGCGTTGGACTAGCGGGTTACAATGAGCAGTTCTTC. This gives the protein CSVGLAGYNEQFF.

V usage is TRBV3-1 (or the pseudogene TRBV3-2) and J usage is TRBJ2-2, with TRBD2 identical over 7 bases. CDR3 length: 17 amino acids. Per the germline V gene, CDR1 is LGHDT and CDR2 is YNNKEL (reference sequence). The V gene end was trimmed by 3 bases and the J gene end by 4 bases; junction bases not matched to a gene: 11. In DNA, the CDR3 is TGTGCCAGCAGCCACCCCAGGGAGGGCCGTAGCACCGGGGAGCTGTTTTTT. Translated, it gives CASSHPREGRSTGELFF.

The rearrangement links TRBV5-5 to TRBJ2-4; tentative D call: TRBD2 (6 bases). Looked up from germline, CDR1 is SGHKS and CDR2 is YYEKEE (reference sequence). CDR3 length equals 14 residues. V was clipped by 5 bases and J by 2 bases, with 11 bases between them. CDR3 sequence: CASSAGGSKNIQYF. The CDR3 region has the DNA TGTGCCAGCAGTGCCGGGGGATCCAAAAACATTCAGTACTTC.

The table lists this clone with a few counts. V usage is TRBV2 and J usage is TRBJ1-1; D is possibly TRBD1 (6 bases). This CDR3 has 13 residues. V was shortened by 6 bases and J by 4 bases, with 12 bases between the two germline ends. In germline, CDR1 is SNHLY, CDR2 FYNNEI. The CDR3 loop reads CASRLRGGTEAFF. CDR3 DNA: TGTGCCAGCAGATTAAGGGGGGGCACTGAAGCTTTCTTT.

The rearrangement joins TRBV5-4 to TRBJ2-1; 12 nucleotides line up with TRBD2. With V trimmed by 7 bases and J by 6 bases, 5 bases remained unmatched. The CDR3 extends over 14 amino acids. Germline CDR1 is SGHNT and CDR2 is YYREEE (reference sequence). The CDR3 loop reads CASGLAGGSNEQFF. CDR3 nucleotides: TGTGCCAGCGGTCTAGCGGGAGGGAGCAATGAGCAGTTCTTC.

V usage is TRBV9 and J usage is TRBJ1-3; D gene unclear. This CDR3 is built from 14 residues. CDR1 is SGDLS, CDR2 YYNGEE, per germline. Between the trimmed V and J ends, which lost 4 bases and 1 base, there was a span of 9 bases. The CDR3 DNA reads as TGTGCCAGCAGCACCTCGACATCTGGAAACACCATATATTTT. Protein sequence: CASSTSTSGNTIYF.

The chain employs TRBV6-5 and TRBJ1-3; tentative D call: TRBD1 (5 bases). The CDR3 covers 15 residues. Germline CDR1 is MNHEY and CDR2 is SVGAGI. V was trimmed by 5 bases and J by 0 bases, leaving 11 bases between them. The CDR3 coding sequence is TGTGCCAGCAGTCTCGACAGAGCCTCTGGAAACACCATATATTTT. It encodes CASSLDRASGNTIYF.

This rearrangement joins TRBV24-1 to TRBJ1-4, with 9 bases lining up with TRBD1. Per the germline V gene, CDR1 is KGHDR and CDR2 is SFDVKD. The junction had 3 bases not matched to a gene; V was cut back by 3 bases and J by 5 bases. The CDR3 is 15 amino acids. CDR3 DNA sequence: TGTGCCACCAGTGATGCGGGACAGGGAAATGAAAAACTGTTTTTT. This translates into CATSDAGQGNEKLFF.

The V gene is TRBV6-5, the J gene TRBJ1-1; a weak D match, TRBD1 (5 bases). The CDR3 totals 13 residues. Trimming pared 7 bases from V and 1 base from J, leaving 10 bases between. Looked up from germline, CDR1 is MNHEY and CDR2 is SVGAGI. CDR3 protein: CASTLDRNTEAFF. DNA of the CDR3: TGTGCCAGCACCCTCGACAGGAACACTGAAGCTTTCTTT.

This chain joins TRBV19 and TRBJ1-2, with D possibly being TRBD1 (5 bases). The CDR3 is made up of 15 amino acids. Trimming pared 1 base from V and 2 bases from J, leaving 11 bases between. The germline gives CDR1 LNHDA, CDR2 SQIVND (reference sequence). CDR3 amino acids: CASSIGGGRNYGYTF. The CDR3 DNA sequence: TGTGCCAGTAGTATAGGGGGGGGACGGAACTATGGCTACACCTTC.

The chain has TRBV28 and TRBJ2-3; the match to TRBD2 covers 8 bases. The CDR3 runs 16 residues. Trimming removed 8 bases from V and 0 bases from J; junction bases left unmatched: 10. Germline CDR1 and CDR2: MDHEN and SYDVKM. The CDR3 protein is CASGQAGVSSTDTQYF. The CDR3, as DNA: TGTGCCAGCGGTCAAGCGGGGGTTTCTAGCACAGATACGCAGTATTTT. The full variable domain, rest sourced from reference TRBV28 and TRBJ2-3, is DVKVTQSSRYLVKRTGEKVFLECVQDMDHENMFWYRQDPGLGLRLIYFSYDVKMKEKGDIPEGYSVSREKKERFSLILESASTNQTSMYLCASGQAGVSSTDTQYFGPGTRLTVL.

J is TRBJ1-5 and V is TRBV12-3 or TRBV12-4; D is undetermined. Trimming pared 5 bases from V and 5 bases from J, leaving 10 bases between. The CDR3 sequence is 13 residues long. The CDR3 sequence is CASSLTPDQPQHF. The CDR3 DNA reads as TGTGCCAGCAGTCTTACTCCCGATCAGCCCCAGCATTTT.

CDR3 sequence: CASSVGGTTNEKLFF. DNA for the CDR3: TGTGCCAGCAGTGTAGGAGGGACAACTAATGAAAAACTGTTTTTT. The V gene is TRBV2, the J gene TRBJ1-4; D gene unclear. V lost 4 bases, J lost 0 bases, and 9 bases lay in between. CDR3 length: 15 residues. Germline CDR1 is SNHLY and CDR2 is FYNNEI.

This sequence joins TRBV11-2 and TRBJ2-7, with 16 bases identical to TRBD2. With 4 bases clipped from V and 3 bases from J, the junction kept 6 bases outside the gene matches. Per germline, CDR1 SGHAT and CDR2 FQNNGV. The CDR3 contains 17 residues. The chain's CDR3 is CASSSVGLAGGRYEQYV. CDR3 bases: TGTGCCAGCAGCTCCGTGGGACTAGCGGGAGGGCGCTACGAGCAGTACGTC.